The 16 T cell receptor beta chains below all came from one sample that was sequenced in a study of T cell repertoires in cytomegalovirus infection. MiXCR, applied by TCRdb to the reads, yields one record per CDR3 protein. This repertoire shows under 450,000 distinct CDR3 sequences, about a third found once; its top ten account for less than 15%. These receptors lack a known antigen. Sample: cultured PBMCs, taken from culture after CMV antigen stimulation. Every receptor here comes from a human donor in good health (CMV status not recorded). Some clones in this sample may be carry-over from other donors' samples.

The V gene is TRBV5-4, the J gene TRBJ2-1; 16 bases are a match to TRBD2. The CDR3 contains 16 residues. CDR1 is SGHNT and CDR2 is YYREEE in the germline V gene (reference sequence). The J segment lost 12 bases and the V segment lost 0 bases, leaving 6 bases of the junction unmatched. The CDR3 sequence is CASSLGGTSGRVSQFF. In DNA, the CDR3 is TGTGCCAGCAGCTTGGGGGGGACTAGCGGGAGGGTCTCGCAGTTCTTC.

The chain is built from TRBV28 and TRBJ2-5, with 11 bases that match TRBD1. Looked up from germline, CDR1 is MDHEN and CDR2 is SYDVKM. This CDR3 is built from 13 residues. The junction had 0 bases not matched to a gene; V was cut back by 8 bases and J by 1 base. This CDR3 is CASGQGAQETQYF. For the CDR3, the DNA is TGTGCCAGCGGACAGGGGGCCCAAGAGACCCAGTACTTC. The variable domain in full, with the rest retrieved from reference TRBV28 and TRBJ2-5, is DVKVTQSSRYLVKRTGEKVFLECVQDMDHENMFWYRQDPGLGLRLIYFSYDVKMKEKGDIPEGYSVSREKKERFSLILESASTNQTSMYLCASGQGAQETQYFGPGTRLLVL.

The genes are TRBV6-2 or TRBV6-3 and TRBJ2-7, with 9 bases aligning to TRBD2. The CDR3 has 13 amino acids. Germline CDR1 MNHEY, CDR2 SVGEGT. The V and J ends lost 10 bases and 4 bases, in that order; junction bases with no gene match: 8. Written as DNA, the CDR3 is TGTGCCACCCGGGGGACTAGCAAATACGAGCAGTACGTC. Protein sequence: CATRGTSKYEQYV.

The chain recombines TRBV4-2 with TRBJ2-2, with no clear D. This CDR3 is 15 amino acids long. CDR1 and CDR2 from the germline V gene are LGHNA and YNFKEQ. V was shortened by 0 bases and J by 0 bases, with 5 bases between the two germline ends. CDR3 loop: CASSQDGPNTGELFF. The CDR3 region has the DNA TGTGCCAGCAGCCAAGATGGCCCGAACACCGGGGAGCTGTTTTTT.

The V call is TRBV19, the J call TRBJ2-7; 7 bases align to TRBD1. Germline V gives CDR1 LNHDA, CDR2 SQIVND (reference sequence). With V trimmed by 2 bases and J by 1 base, 5 bases remained unmatched. CDR3 length: 15 amino acids. The CDR3 region has the DNA TGTGCCAGTAGTATATCCGGGACAGTTTCCTACGAGCAGTACTTC. Its translation: CASSISGTVSYEQYF.

The chain carries TRBV7-2 and TRBJ2-3; 12 bases agree with TRBD2. This CDR3 has 17 residues. Germline V gene lookup returns CDR1 SGHTA and CDR2 FQGNSA. Trimming cost V 5 bases and J 1 base; bases outside gene matches: 7. The DNA of the CDR3 is TGTGCCAGCAGCCGTTATCTAGCGGGGGGGGGCACAGATACGCAGTATTTT. This translates into CASSRYLAGGGTDTQYF.

V is TRBV7-2 and J is TRBJ2-2; 10 bases map to TRBD2. V trimming: 5 bases; J trimming: 2 bases; junction bases outside the gene matches: 8. Germline V gene sequence: CDR1 SGHTA, CDR2 FQGNSA. This CDR3 region has 17 residues. CDR3 residues: CASSTTRTSGNTGELFF. As DNA, the CDR3 is TGTGCCAGCAGCACCACCCGGACTAGCGGAAACACCGGGGAGCTGTTTTTT.

This clonotype was picked up a small number of times. The chain is built from TRBV7-2 and TRBJ1-5; D remains ambiguous. Looked up from germline, CDR1 is SGHTA and CDR2 is FQGNSA. Between the trimmed V and J ends, which lost 5 bases and 5 bases, there was a span of 10 bases. The CDR3 covers 13 residues. CDR3 in DNA: TGTGCCAGCAGCATGGACCGTTATCAGCCCCAGCATTTT. Translating it yields CASSMDRYQPQHF.

The chain joins TRBV7-9 to TRBJ1-5; no clear D. CDR1 and CDR2 from the germline V gene are SEHNR and FQNEAQ (reference sequence). The CDR3 sequence is 14 residues long. Trimming pared 5 bases from V and 3 bases from J, leaving 11 bases between. The DNA of the CDR3 is TGTGCCAGCAGCAATGGGCCGGACAATCAGCCCCAGCATTTT. It encodes CASSNGPDNQPQHF.

The rearrangement joins TRBV7-2 to TRBJ2-5; D could derive from TRBD1 or TRBD2 (5 bases each). V was pared by 3 bases and J by 5 bases, with 10 bases between. Germline assignment: CDR1 SGHTA and CDR2 FQGNSA. The CDR3 runs to 13 residues. CDR3 sequence (DNA): TGTGCCAGCAGCTTTACAGGCGGGGAGACCCAGTACTTC. Amino acids: CASSFTGGETQYF.

This chain links TRBV5-1 with TRBJ2-1; 8 positions agree with TRBD1. The CDR3 is 15 amino acids. With V trimmed by 2 bases and J by 4 bases, 5 bases remained unmatched. Germline CDR1 is SGHRS and CDR2 is YFSETQ. The CDR3 region is CASSLEGTGYNEQFF. Written as DNA, the CDR3 is TGCGCCAGCAGCTTAGAGGGGACAGGTTACAATGAGCAGTTCTTC.

As concerns this clonotype: Just one base apart from a much larger clone, this may be a read error. The gene calls are TRBV7-2 and TRBJ1-2, with a tentative D call TRBD1 (5 bases). This CDR3 is built from 14 residues. CDR1 and CDR2 (germline): SGHTA, FQGNSA. This chain's CDR3 is CASSFGQGNYSYTF. In DNA, the CDR3 is TGTGCCAGCAGCTTTGGCCAGGGTAACTATAGCTACACCTTC.

The chain uses TRBV6-2 or TRBV6-3 and TRBJ1-3; tentative D call: TRBD1 (5 bases). The germline CDR1 and CDR2 sequences are MNHEY and SVGEGT. With 5 bases removed from V and 0 bases from J, the gap between germline ends came to 17 bases. The CDR3 is 17 amino acids. The CDR3, as DNA: TGTGCCAGCAGTCGACGCCAGATACAGGACTCTGGAAACACCATATATTTT. Translation: CASSRRQIQDSGNTIYF.

This clonotype appeared many times. The DNA of the CDR3 is TGTGCCAGCAGTCCGCCGGGACAGGGGGCCAGGCAGCCCCAGCATTTT. Amino acid sequence: CASSPPGQGARQPQHF. V is TRBV12-3 or TRBV12-4 and J is TRBJ1-5; 12 nucleotides align to TRBD1. With V trimmed by 5 bases and J by 7 bases, 9 bases remained unmatched. The CDR3 is 16 residues long.

This clonotype was seen a few times. The chain uses TRBV28 and TRBJ2-7; D not resolved. The V gene lost 7 bases and the J gene lost 1 base, with 14 bases spanning the gap. The germline CDR1 and CDR2 sequences are MDHEN and SYDVKM. This CDR3 has 14 residues. CDR3 in amino acids: CASTWARRSYEQYF. In DNA form, the CDR3 reads TGTGCCAGCACTTGGGCCAGAAGGTCCTACGAGCAGTACTTC.

The J gene is TRBJ2-3, the V gene TRBV7-2, with 9 nucleotides matching TRBD2. Germline CDR1 and CDR2: SGHTA and FQGNSA. Trimming at V came to 6 bases and at J to 0 bases, leaving 4 bases not matched to a gene. The CDR3 extends over 15 amino acids. The DNA of the CDR3 is TGTGCCAGCAGAGAGCGGGGGGCAAGCACAGATACGCAGTATTTT. It specifies CASRERGASTDTQYF.